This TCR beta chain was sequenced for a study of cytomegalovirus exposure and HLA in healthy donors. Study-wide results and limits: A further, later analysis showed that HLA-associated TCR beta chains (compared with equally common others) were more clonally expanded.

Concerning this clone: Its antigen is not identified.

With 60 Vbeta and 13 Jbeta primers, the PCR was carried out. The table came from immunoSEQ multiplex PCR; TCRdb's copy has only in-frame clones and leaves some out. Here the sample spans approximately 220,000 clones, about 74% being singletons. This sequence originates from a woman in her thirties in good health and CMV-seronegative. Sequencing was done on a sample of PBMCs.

This chain's CDR3 is CASRPPGGQYGYTF. DNA for the CDR3: TGTGCCAGCAGGCCCCCGGGGGGCCAGTATGGCTACACCTTC. The chain couples TRBV6-5 to TRBJ1-2; a weak D match, TRBD1 (6 bases). Germline loops: CDR1 MNHEY, CDR2 SVGAGI. This CDR3 spans 14 amino acids. The V end lost 6 bases, the J end lost 5 bases, and 16 bases lay between the germline ends.